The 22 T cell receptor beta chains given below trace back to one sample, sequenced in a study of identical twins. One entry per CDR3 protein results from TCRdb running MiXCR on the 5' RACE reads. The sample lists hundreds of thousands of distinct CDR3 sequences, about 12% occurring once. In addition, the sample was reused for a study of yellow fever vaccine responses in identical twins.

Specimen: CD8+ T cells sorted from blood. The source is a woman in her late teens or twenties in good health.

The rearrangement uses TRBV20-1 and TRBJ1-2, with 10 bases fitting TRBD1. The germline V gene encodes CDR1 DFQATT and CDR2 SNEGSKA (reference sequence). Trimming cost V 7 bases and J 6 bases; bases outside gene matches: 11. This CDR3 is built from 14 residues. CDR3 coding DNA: TGCAGTGGGGAGCTCGGGACAGGGGTCAATGGCTACACCTTC. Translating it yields CSGELGTGVNGYTF.

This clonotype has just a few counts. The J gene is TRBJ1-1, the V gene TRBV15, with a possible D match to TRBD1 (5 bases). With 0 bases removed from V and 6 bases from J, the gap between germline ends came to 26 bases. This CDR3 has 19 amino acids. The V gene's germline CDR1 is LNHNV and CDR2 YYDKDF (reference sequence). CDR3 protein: CATSRDPPAGSPNRAEAFF. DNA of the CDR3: TGTGCCACCAGCAGAGATCCCCCGGCAGGGTCCCCTAATCGCGCTGAAGCTTTCTTT. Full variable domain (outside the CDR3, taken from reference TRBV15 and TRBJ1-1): DAMVIQNPRYQVTQFGKPVTLSCSQTLNHNVMYWYQQKSSQAPKLLFHYYDKDFNNEADTPDNFQSRRPNTSFCFLDIRSPGLGDTAMYLCATSRDPPAGSPNRAEAFFGQGTRLTVV.

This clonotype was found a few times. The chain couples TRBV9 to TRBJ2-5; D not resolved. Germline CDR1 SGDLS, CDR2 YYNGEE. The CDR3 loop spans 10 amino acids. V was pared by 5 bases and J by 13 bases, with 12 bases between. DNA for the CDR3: TGTGCCAGCAGACCCGCCCCCTGGTACTTC. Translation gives CASRPAPWYF. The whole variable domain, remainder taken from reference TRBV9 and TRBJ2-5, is DSGVTQTPKHLITATGQRVTLRCSPRSGDLSVYWYQQSLDQGLQFLIQYYNGEERAKGNILERFSAQQFPDLHSELNLSSLELGDSALYFCASRPAPWYFGPGTRLLVL.

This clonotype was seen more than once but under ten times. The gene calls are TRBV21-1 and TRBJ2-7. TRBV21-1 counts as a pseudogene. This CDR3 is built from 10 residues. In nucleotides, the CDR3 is TGTGCCAAGTGGGGTTGGGAGCAGTACGTC. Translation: CAKWGWEQYV.

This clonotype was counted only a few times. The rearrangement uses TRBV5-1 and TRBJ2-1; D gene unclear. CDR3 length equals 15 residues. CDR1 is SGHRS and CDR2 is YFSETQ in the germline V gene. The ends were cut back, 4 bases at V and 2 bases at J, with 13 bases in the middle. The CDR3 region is CASSPGSAAYNEQFF. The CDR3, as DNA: TGCGCCAGCAGCCCAGGCAGCGCAGCCTACAATGAGCAGTTCTTC.

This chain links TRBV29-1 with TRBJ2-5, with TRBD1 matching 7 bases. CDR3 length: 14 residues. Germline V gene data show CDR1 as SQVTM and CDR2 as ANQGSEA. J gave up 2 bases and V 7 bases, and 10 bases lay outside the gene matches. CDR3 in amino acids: CSALEDRDQETQYF. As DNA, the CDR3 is TGCAGCGCCCTAGAAGACAGGGATCAAGAGACCCAGTACTTC. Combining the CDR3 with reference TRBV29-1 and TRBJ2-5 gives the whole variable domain SAVISQKPSRDICQRGTSLTIQCQVDSQVTMMFWYRQQPGQSLTLIATANQGSEATYESGFVIDKFPISRPNLTFSTLTVSNMSPEDSSIYLCSALEDRDQETQYFGPGTRLLVL.

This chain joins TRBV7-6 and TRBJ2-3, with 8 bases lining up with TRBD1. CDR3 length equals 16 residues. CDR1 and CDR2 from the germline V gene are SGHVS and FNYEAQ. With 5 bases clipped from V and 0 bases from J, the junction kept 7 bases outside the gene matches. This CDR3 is CASSLDRGLSTDTQYF. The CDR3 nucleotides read TGTGCCAGCAGCCTCGACAGGGGCCTAAGCACAGATACGCAGTATTTT.

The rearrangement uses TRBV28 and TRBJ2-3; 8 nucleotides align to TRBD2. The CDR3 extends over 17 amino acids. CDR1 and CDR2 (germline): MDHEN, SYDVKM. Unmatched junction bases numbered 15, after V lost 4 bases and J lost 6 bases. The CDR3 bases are TGTGCCAGCAGTTCCCTGGAATCAGCGGGAGACAGGGATACGCAGTATTTT. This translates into CASSSLESAGDRDTQYF.

CDR3 in amino acids: CASSPPPTGEGFYNEQFF. Here the CDR3 DNA reads TGTGCCAGCTCACCACCCCCTACAGGGGAAGGGTTTTACAATGAGCAGTTCTTC. This chain uses TRBV18 with TRBJ2-1; 7 bases map to TRBD1. Germline V CDR1 and CDR2: KGHSH, LQKENI. The CDR3 is 18 residues long. V trimming: 0 bases; J trimming: 4 bases; junction bases outside the gene matches: 12.

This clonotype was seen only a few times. In DNA form, the CDR3 reads TGTGCCAGCAGTTTATCAGGGGTCCACGAGCAGTACTTC. Translation: CASSLSGVHEQYF. The V call is TRBV28, the J call TRBJ2-7, with a tentative D call TRBD1 (6 bases). Germline assignment: CDR1 MDHEN and CDR2 SYDVKM. V was clipped by 1 base and J by 5 bases, with 9 bases between them. CDR3 length: 13 residues. Full variable domain (missing parts from reference TRBV28 and TRBJ2-7): DVKVTQSSRYLVKRTGEKVFLECVQDMDHENMFWYRQDPGLGLRLIYFSYDVKMKEKGDIPEGYSVSREKKERFSLILESASTNQTSMYLCASSLSGVHEQYFGPGTRLTVT.

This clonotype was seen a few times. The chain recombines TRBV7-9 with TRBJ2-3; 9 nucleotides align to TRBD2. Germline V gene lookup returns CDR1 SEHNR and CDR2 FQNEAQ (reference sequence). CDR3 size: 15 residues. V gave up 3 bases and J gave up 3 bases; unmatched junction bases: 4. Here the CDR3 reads CASSFSGSRTDTQYF. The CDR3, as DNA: TGTGCCAGCAGCTTTAGCGGGAGCAGAACAGATACGCAGTATTTT.

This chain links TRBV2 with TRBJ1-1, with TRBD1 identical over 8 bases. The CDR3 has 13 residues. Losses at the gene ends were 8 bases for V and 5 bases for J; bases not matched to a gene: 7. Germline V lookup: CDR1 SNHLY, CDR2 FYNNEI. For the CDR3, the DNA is TGTGCCAGCCCAGGGGGCGCAGGAACTGAAGCTTTCTTT. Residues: CASPGGAGTEAFF.

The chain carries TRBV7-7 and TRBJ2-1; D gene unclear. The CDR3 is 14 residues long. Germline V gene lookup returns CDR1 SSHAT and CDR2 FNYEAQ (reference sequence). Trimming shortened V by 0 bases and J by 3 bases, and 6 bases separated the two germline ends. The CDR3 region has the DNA TGTGCCAGCAGCTTAGCCCATGGCTACAATGAGCAGTTCTTC. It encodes CASSLAHGYNEQFF.

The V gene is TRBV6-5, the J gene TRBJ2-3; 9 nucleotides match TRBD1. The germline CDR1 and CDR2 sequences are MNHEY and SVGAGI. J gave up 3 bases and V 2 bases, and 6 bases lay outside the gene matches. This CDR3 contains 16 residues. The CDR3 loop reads CASSYPDRGKTDTQYF. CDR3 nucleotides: TGTGCCAGCAGTTACCCCGACAGGGGGAAGACAGATACGCAGTATTTT.

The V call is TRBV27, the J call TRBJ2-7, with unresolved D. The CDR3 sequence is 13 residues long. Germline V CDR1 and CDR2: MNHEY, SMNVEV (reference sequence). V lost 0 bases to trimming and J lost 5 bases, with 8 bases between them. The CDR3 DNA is TGTGCCAGCAGTTTATCGGCTAGGCACGAGCAGTACGTC. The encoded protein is CASSLSARHEQYV.

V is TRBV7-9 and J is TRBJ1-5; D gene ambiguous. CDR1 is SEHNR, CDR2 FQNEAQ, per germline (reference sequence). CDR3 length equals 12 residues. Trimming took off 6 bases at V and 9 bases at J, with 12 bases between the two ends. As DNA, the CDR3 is TGTGCCAGCAGTCCGGGGAATGGGCCCCAGCATTTT. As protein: CASSPGNGPQHF.

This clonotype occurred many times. The chain's CDR3 is CASSTGGLADYNEQFF. The CDR3 DNA reads TGTGCCAGCAGCACCGGTGGACTAGCGGACTACAATGAGCAGTTCTTC. The V gene is TRBV9, the J gene TRBJ2-1; 10 nucleotides align to TRBD2. The CDR3 has 16 residues. The V gene end was trimmed by 4 bases and the J gene end by 3 bases; junction bases not matched to a gene: 7. Per the germline V gene, CDR1 is SGDLS and CDR2 is YYNGEE.

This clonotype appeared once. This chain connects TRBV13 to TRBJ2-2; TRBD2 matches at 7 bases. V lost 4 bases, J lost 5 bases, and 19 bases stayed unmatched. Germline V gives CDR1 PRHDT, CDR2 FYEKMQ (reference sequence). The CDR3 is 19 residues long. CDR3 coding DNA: TGTGCCAGCAGCTCCCAACCCCAGGAGCGACTAGCCGGGACCGGGGAGCTGTTTTTT. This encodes CASSSQPQERLAGTGELFF.

The CDR3 is CASSFWAGGTDTQYF. The CDR3, as DNA: TGTGCCAGCAGTTTTTGGGCAGGGGGCACAGATACGCAGTATTTT. The rearrangement uses TRBV12-3 or TRBV12-4 and TRBJ2-3; possibly TRBD1 for D (6 bases). Trimming took off 3 bases at V and 1 base at J, with 11 bases between the two ends. This CDR3 has 15 amino acids.

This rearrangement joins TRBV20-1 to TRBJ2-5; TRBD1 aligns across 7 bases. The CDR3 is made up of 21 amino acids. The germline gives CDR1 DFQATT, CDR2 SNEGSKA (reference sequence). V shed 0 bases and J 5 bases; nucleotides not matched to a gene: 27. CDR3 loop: CSARDERGAGDRAGPGETQYF. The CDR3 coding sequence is TGCAGTGCTAGAGATGAGCGAGGTGCGGGCGACAGGGCTGGTCCAGGGGAGACCCAGTACTTC.

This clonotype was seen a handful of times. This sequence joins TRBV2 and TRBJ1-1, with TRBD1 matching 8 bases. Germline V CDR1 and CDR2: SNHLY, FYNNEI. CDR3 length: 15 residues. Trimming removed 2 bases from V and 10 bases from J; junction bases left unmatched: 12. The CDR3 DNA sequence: TGTGCCAGCAGTGAATATGTTAAGGGGACAGGAGGAGCTTTCTTT. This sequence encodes CASSEYVKGTGGAFF.

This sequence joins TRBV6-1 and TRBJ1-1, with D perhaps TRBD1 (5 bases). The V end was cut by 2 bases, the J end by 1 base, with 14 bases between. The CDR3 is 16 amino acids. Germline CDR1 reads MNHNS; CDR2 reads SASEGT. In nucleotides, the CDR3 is TGTGCCAGCAGTGAAATGCTTAGGGGTCCGAACACTGAAGCTTTCTTT. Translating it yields CASSEMLRGPNTEAFF.